Listed below are T cell receptor beta chains from one sample, sequenced in a study of cytomegalovirus exposure and HLA in healthy donors. Assay used: immunoSEQ multiplex PCR; TCRdb lists only in-frame clones, some missing. The data hold approximately 190,000 clones, with 80% observed a single time. The sample was PBMCs. These receptors were collected from a man aged 35-49 years in good health and CMV-seropositive. Each CDR3 is given with its conserved first and last residue. The order of the fields is D gene, V gene, clone size, J gene, CDR3 protein, CDR3 DNA. The D gene is left open where the match is weak. Only some rows state a clone size, as once, few, many or a class for expanded clones.

TRBD2,TRBV9,.,TRBJ2-7,CASSGGGSYEQYF,TGTGCCAGCAGCGGGGGGGGATCCTACGAGCAGTACTTC
TRBD2,TRBV19,once,TRBJ2-1,CASSQWGAGPMGEQFF,TGTGCCAGTTCTCAGTGGGGAGCGGGGCCCATGGGTGAGCAGTTCTTC
TRBD1,TRBV7-3,.,TRBJ2-1,CASSLPGQDHNEQFF,TGTGCCAGCAGCCTACCGGGACAGGACCACAATGAGCAGTTCTTC
TRBD2,TRBV19,.,TRBJ2-7,CASSIPSGATYEQYF,TGTGCCAGTAGTATCCCTAGCGGGGCAACATACGAGCAGTACTTC
.,TRBV30,few,TRBJ2-6,CAWSWGHGANVLTF,TGTGCCTGGAGCTGGGGGCACGGGGCCAACGTCCTGACTTTC
TRBD1,TRBV15,.,TRBJ2-3,CATSREDRGQNTQYF,TGTGCCACCAGCAGGGAGGACAGGGGGCAAAATACGCAGTATTTT
.,TRBV7-2,.,TRBJ2-1,CASSSLNEQFF,TGTGCCAGCAGCTCGTTAAATGAGCAGTTCTTC
.,TRBV7-9,.,TRBJ1-5,CSSNRGDIDQPQHF,TGTTCCAGCAATAGAGGGGACATCGATCAGCCCCAGCATTTT
TRBD1,TRBV6-6,.,TRBJ1-2,CASRTPGQDYGYTF,TGTGCCAGCAGGACCCCGGGACAGGACTATGGCTACACCTTC
.,TRBV7-2,few,TRBJ2-7,CASSLGVQGYEQYF,TGTGCCAGCAGCTTAGGGGTTCAGGGCTACGAGCAGTACTTC
TRBD1,TRBV7-3,.,TRBJ1-1,CASSSGQVNTEAFF,TGTGCCAGCAGCTCGGGACAGGTGAACACTGAAGCTTTCTTT
.,TRBV11-2,.,TRBJ2-7,CASSLGQYYEQYF,TGTGCCAGCAGCTTAGGACAGTACTACGAGCAGTACTTC
TRBD1,TRBV5-4,.,TRBJ2-7,CASSSRDRVREQYF,TGTGCCAGCAGCTCCCGGGACAGAGTACGTGAGCAGTACTTC
TRBD1,TRBV27,few,TRBJ2-7,CASSYSGTGYSYEQYF,TGTGCCAGCAGTTACTCTGGGACAGGGTACTCCTACGAGCAGTACTTC
TRBD1,TRBV15,.,TRBJ2-5,CATSRGPGQGETQYF,TGTGCCACCAGCAGGGGTCCGGGACAGGGTGAGACCCAGTACTTC
TRBD1,TRBV29-1,.,TRBJ1-5,CSVGVGGRGNQPQHF,TGCAGCGTTGGAGTAGGGGGCCGCGGCAATCAGCCCCAGCATTTT
.,TRBV27,.,TRBJ1-6,CASSLSLRVNSPLHF,TGTGCCAGCAGTTTATCGTTACGGGTAAATTCACCCCTCCACTTT
.,TRBV29-1,.,TRBJ1-1,CSWEHAENTEAFF,TGCAGTTGGGAGCATGCGGAGAACACTGAAGCTTTCTTT
.,TRBV6-1,once,TRBJ2-7,CASSRRQVYEQYF,TGTGCCAGCAGTCGCCGACAGGTCTACGAGCAGTACTTC
.,TRBV7-9,.,TRBJ1-5,CASSWSREPNQPQHF,TGTGCCAGCAGCTGGTCACGGGAGCCCAATCAGCCCCAGCATTTT